A selection of T cell receptor beta chains follows, all from one sample in a study of CD8 T cells in Susac syndrome. MiXCR was run by TCRdb on the immunoSEQ multiplex PCR reads, yielding one entry per CDR3 protein. This sample carries 90,000 to 150,000 distinct CDR3 sequences, about nine tenths of them seen once, and the ten largest clones take less than 0.15%. Sequences were obtained from CD4+ T cells from PBMCs. The receptors shown here come from a human donor in good health. Each CDR3 is given with its conserved first and last residue. Fields, in order: D gene, V gene, J gene, clone size, CDR3 protein, CDR3 DNA. A D gene is named only where the DNA matches it firmly. Expanded clones get a size class; other rows say once, few or many, or leave the size out.

TRBD2	TRBV30	TRBJ2-5	.	CAWSEGLAAQYF	TGTGCCTGGAGTGAGGGACTAGCGGCCCAGTACTTC
TRBD1	TRBV6-5	TRBJ1-2	.	CASSYGLDRGNGYTF	TGTGCCAGCAGTTACGGCCTGGACAGGGGAAATGGCTACACCTTC
TRBD1	TRBV10-3	TRBJ2-2	once	CAIRDRDPTGELFF	TGTGCCATCCGGGACAGGGATCCCACCGGGGAGCTGTTTTTT
.	TRBV29-1	TRBJ2-3	.	CSVERGGGDTQYF	TGCAGCGTTGAACGGGGAGGAGGAGATACGCAGTATTTT
.	TRBV7-9	TRBJ1-5	.	CASSLAAGNSNQPQHF	TGTGCCAGCAGCTTAGCGGCGGGCAATAGCAATCAGCCCCAGCATTTT
TRBD1	TRBV6-6	TRBJ2-5	.	CANKGTGPLETQYF	TGTGCCAACAAGGGGACAGGGCCTTTGGAGACCCAGTACTTC
.	TRBV23-1	TRBJ2-1	.	CASSPWLGSGGIYNEQFF	TGCGCCAGCAGTCCTTGGCTCGGGTCTGGCGGTATCTACAATGAGCAGTTCTTC
.	TRBV27	TRBJ1-1	once	CASSLYALRWDTEAFF	TGTGCCAGCAGTTTATATGCTCTGAGGTGGGACACTGAAGCTTTCTTT
TRBD1	TRBV27	TRBJ1-5	.	CATQPGTGAYQPQHF	TGTGCCACCCAACCCGGGACAGGAGCCTATCAGCCCCAGCATTTT
.	TRBV7-3	TRBJ1-2	.	CASSPGVTIAGTF	TGTGCCAGCAGCCCAGGGGTTACCATAGCGGGAACCTTC
TRBD1	TRBV20-1	TRBJ2-1	.	CSASGDSNNEQFF	TGCAGTGCTAGTGGGGACAGTAACAATGAGCAGTTCTTC
.	TRBV20-1	TRBJ1-2	.	CSARDAGLRYGYTF	TGCAGTGCTAGAGACGCAGGGCTACGCTATGGCTACACCTTC
.	TRBV6-6	TRBJ1-4	once	CASSYTASATNEKLFF	TGTGCCAGCAGTTACACGGCCTCTGCAACTAATGAAAAACTGTTTTTT
.	TRBV18	TRBJ2-1	.	CASSPPLFGRGNEQFF	TGTGCCAGCTCACCACCTCTTTTCGGGAGAGGCAATGAGCAGTTCTTC
.	TRBV19	TRBJ2-4	.	CASSTGGGQAKNIQYF	TGTGCCAGTAGTACAGGGGGAGGCCAAGCCAAAAACATTCAGTACTTC
.	TRBV19	TRBJ2-5	.	CASSQGQGLRETQYF	TGTGCCAGTAGTCAGGGGCAGGGGCTAAGAGAGACCCAGTACTTC
TRBD1	TRBV25-1	TRBJ1-1	.	CASSGGQPGMNTEAFF	TGTGCCAGCAGTGGGGGACAGCCCGGCATGAACACTGAAGCTTTCTTT
TRBD2	TRBV6-2/TRBV6-3	TRBJ2-1	.	CASNGLAGSNEQFF	TGTGCCAGCAATGGACTAGCGGGGTCCAATGAGCAGTTCTTC
TRBD1	TRBV24-1	TRBJ2-1	.	CATSGDSYNEQFF	TGTGCCACCAGTGGGGACAGCTACAATGAGCAGTTCTTC
TRBD2	TRBV3-1	TRBJ2-1	.	CASSQERNLAGGKNEQFF	TGTGCCAGCAGCCAAGAAAGGAATCTAGCGGGGGGGAAGAATGAGCAGTTCTTC
.	TRBV11-2	TRBJ2-5	once	CASSLGQNQETQYF	TGTGCCAGCAGCCTAGGACAGAACCAAGAGACCCAGTACTTC
TRBD1	TRBV6-2/TRBV6-3	TRBJ2-3	.	CASRSSGGAQYF	TGTGCCAGCAGATCCTCAGGGGGTGCGCAGTATTTT
.	TRBV28	TRBJ1-1	.	CASSLVRFGGSTEAFF	TGTGCCAGCAGTTTAGTAAGGTTTGGGGGTAGCACTGAAGCTTTCTTT
.	TRBV7-2	TRBJ1-2	.	CASSLVDVGGYTF	TGTGCCAGCAGCTTAGTGGACGTCGGGGGCTACACCTTC
.	TRBV20-1	TRBJ2-1	once	CSARDPSADYNEQFF	TGCAGTGCTAGAGATCCGAGCGCGGACTACAATGAGCAGTTCTTC
TRBD1	TRBV5-1	TRBJ1-2	once	CASTPQQGREGYTF	TGCGCCAGCACCCCCCAACAGGGGCGTGAGGGCTACACCTTC
.	TRBV7-6	TRBJ2-3	.	CASSSSTDTQYF	TGTGCCAGCAGCTCTAGCACAGATACGCAGTATTTT
TRBD1	TRBV9	TRBJ1-1	.	CASSVIDRGVNTEAFF	TGTGCCAGCAGCGTAATAGACAGGGGGGTTAACACTGAAGCTTTCTTT
TRBD2	TRBV20-1	TRBJ2-1	.	CSARVPGLAYNEQFF	TGCAGTGCTAGAGTTCCGGGACTAGCCTACAATGAGCAGTTCTTC
TRBD2	TRBV2	TRBJ2-4	.	CASSESSGWIQYF	TGTGCCAGCAGTGAGTCTAGCGGGTGGATTCAGTACTTC
.	TRBV7-9	TRBJ2-3	.	CASSTSTRGTDTQYF	TGTGCCAGCAGCACCTCTACTAGGGGCACAGATACGCAGTATTTT
TRBD1	TRBV19	TRBJ1-2	.	CASEGDRANYGYTF	TGTGCCTCTGAAGGGGACAGGGCCAACTATGGCTACACCTTC
.	TRBV29-1	TRBJ2-7	.	CSVSVPYEQYF	TGCAGCGTTTCAGTTCCCTACGAGCAGTACTTC
.	TRBV4-3	TRBJ2-3	.	CASSQGSTDTQYF	TGCGCCAGCAGCCAAGGCAGCACAGATACGCAGTATTTT
TRBD1	TRBV19	TRBJ1-5	few	CASSIGTGSNQPQHF	TGTGCCAGTAGTATAGGGACAGGGAGCAATCAGCCCCAGCATTTT
.	TRBV4-3	TRBJ1-1	.	CASSQGTARWSTEAFF	TGCGCCAGCAGCCAAGGGACCGCCAGGTGGTCCACTGAAGCTTTCTTT
TRBD1	TRBV19	TRBJ1-5	.	CASSKGQGPQHF	TGTGCCAGTAGTAAAGGACAGGGGCCCCAGCATTTT
TRBD2	TRBV7-9	TRBJ2-3	.	CASSLLTSGGSTDTQYF	TGTGCCAGCAGCTTACTCACTAGCGGGGGCAGCACAGATACGCAGTATTTT
.	TRBV4-1	TRBJ2-1	once	CASSFRGATSYNEQFF	TGCGCCAGCAGCTTCCGCGGGGCAACCTCCTACAATGAGCAGTTCTTC
.	TRBV7-9	TRBJ1-1	.	CAAQKPGDTEAFF	TGTGCCGCCCAAAAACCGGGGGACACTGAAGCTTTCTTT
TRBD1	TRBV3-1	TRBJ1-5	.	CASSLGQGFQPQHF	TGTGCCAGCAGCCTGGGACAGGGATTCCAGCCCCAGCATTTT
TRBD1	TRBV27	TRBJ2-1	.	CASSSGQASYNEQFF	TGTGCCAGCAGTTCCGGACAGGCTTCCTACAATGAGCAGTTCTTC
.	TRBV4-3	TRBJ2-1	.	CASSQDPGNEQFF	TGCGCCAGCAGCCAAGATCCCGGCAATGAGCAGTTCTTC
TRBD1	TRBV4-1	TRBJ1-2	.	CASSQQGAYGYTF	TGCGCCAGCAGCCAACAGGGGGCCTATGGCTACACCTTC
TRBD1	TRBV29-1	TRBJ1-6	.	CSVPTGGDVNSPPHF	TGCAGCGTTCCTACAGGGGGCGACGTGAATTCACCCCCCCACTTT
TRBD2	TRBV6-2/TRBV6-3	TRBJ2-1	.	CASSYSGLAGIYNEQFF	TGTGCCAGCAGTTACTCCGGACTAGCGGGGATATACAATGAGCAGTTCTTC
TRBD1	TRBV7-8	TRBJ2-7	.	CASSLAGTGREQYF	TGTGCCAGCAGCTTAGCCGGGACAGGGCGCGAGCAGTACTTC
.	TRBV29-1	TRBJ1-1	.	CSVEDAEAFF	TGCAGCGTTGAGGACGCTGAAGCTTTCTTT
.	TRBV6-2/TRBV6-3	TRBJ2-1	.	CASSPQNRPPNTASYNEQFF	TGTGCCAGCAGCCCCCAAAACAGGCCCCCGAACACAGCGTCCTACAATGAGCAGTTCTTC
.	TRBV5-1	TRBJ1-4	.	CASSPEAIAEKLFF	TGCGCCAGCAGCCCGGAGGCAATAGCTGAAAAACTGTTTTTT
.	TRBV27	TRBJ1-1	few	CASSFGTEAFF	TGTGCCAGCAGTTTCGGCACTGAAGCTTTCTTT
.	TRBV5-1	TRBJ2-6	.	CASSFPERNSGANVLTF	TGCGCCAGCAGCTTTCCCGAACGTAACTCTGGGGCCAACGTCCTGACTTTC
.	TRBV29-1	TRBJ1-4	.	CSVVGPATNEKLFF	TGCAGCGTTGTTGGACCCGCGACTAATGAAAAACTGTTTTTT
TRBD1	TRBV6-2/TRBV6-3	TRBJ2-2	.	CASSSWTGGEAGELFF	TGTGCCAGCAGTTCCTGGACAGGGGGAGAGGCCGGGGAGCTGTTTTTT
.	TRBV12-3/TRBV12-4	TRBJ1-4	.	CASSQRGEKLFF	TGTGCCAGCAGTCAACGAGGGGAAAAACTGTTTTTT
TRBD1	TRBV7-9	TRBJ1-5	.	CASSATGEYQPQHF	TGTGCCAGCAGCGCGACAGGGGAGTATCAGCCCCAGCATTTT
.	TRBV6-1	TRBJ1-5	.	CASSGPGRHNQPQHF	TGTGCCAGCAGTGGGCCGGGACGCCACAATCAGCCCCAGCATTTT